What follows are 23 T cell receptor beta chains derived from one specimen sequenced in a study of Ad26.COV2.S vaccination and SARS-CoV-2 variants. Clones were read by immunoSEQ multiplex PCR, and TCRdb kept only the in-frame ones, dropping some. Of about 400,000 clones detected, approximately 87% appear once; the ten largest clones hold 3.5% to 4%. Specified treatment: roughly 19 received Ad26.COV2.S at low or high dose, single or two shots; 5 received placebo; per-sample allocation not given. It was on day 63 after the first vaccine or placebo injection that samples were taken. The specimen comprised peripheral blood, sampled in a trial of Ad26.COV2.S vaccine versus placebo. The receptors originated from a person aged 18-60 years who received the Ad26.COV2.S COVID-19 vaccine or a placebo.

As to this clone: This specimen includes other DNA sequences encoding the same CDR3. J is TRBJ2-7 and V is TRBV7-2, with 10 positions matching TRBD2. Unmatched junction bases numbered 2, after V lost 3 bases and J lost 3 bases. Looked up from germline, CDR1 is SGHTA and CDR2 is FQGNSA. This CDR3 has 14 residues. The CDR3 protein is CASSLERGGYEQYF. CDR3 bases: TGTGCCAGCAGCTTGGAGCGGGGGGGCTACGAGCAGTACTTC.

V usage is TRBV4-1 and J usage is TRBJ2-1; 11 bases are shared with TRBD2. V was pared by 2 bases and J by 7 bases, with 4 bases of the junction left unmatched. Germline values: CDR1 MGHRA, CDR2 YSYEKL. There are 15 residues in the CDR3. CDR3 protein: CASSQLAGGLNEQFF. The DNA of the CDR3 is TGCGCCAGCAGCCAATTAGCGGGGGGGTTAAATGAGCAGTTCTTC.

V usage is TRBV7-2 and J usage is TRBJ2-3; D may be TRBD2 (6 bases). Germline V CDR1 and CDR2: SGHTA, FQGNSA. CDR3 length: 16 amino acids. The V and J ends lost 5 bases and 2 bases respectively, with 17 bases between them. The CDR3 loop reads CASSNSWRANTDTQYF. Written as DNA, the CDR3 is TGTGCCAGCAGCAACTCCTGGAGGGCCAACACAGATACGCAGTATTTT.

The V and J genes are TRBV3-1 (or the pseudogene TRBV3-2) and TRBJ2-2; D is ambiguous. This CDR3 is 12 amino acids long. Germline V lookup: CDR1 LGHDT, CDR2 YNNKEL (reference sequence). Trimming shortened V by 4 bases and J by 8 bases, and 8 bases separated the two germline ends. CDR3 DNA sequence: TGTGCCAGCAGCCCGTACTGGGGGGAGCTGTTTTTT. It codes for CASSPYWGELFF.

This clone was counted once. The genes are TRBV19 and TRBJ1-1; D is unclear. The V end lost 5 bases, the J end lost 8 bases, and 15 bases lay between the germline ends. Germline CDR1 LNHDA, CDR2 SQIVND (reference sequence). The CDR3 runs to 13 residues. The CDR3 DNA is TGTGCCAGTAGTCCCCTACCTGCCGAGGAAGCTTTCTTT. Its protein is CASSPLPAEEAFF.

CDR3 bases: TGCGCCAGCAGTGAGGGTTACCCAATTGAAAAACTGTTTTTT. It is translated as CASSEGYPIEKLFF. The chain uses TRBV10-1 and TRBJ1-4, with D unclear. There are 14 residues in the CDR3. Germline V gene sequence: CDR1 WNHNN, CDR2 SYGVQD (reference sequence). Trimming took 2 bases from V and 7 from J, leaving 11 bases between them.

The chain links TRBV7-2 to TRBJ2-5, with 8 bases identical to TRBD2. The CDR3 spans 14 residues. Trimming removed 5 bases from V and 5 bases from J; junction bases left unmatched: 7. CDR1 is SGHTA and CDR2 is FQGNSA in the germline V gene. The CDR3 loop is CASSLAAGEETQYF. The DNA of the CDR3 is TGTGCCAGCAGCCTCGCAGCGGGGGAGGAGACCCAGTACTTC.

The chain links TRBV27 to TRBJ2-7, with 8 bases fitting TRBD1. The CDR3 is 17 residues long. Germline loops: CDR1 MNHEY, CDR2 SMNVEV (reference sequence). J was trimmed by 0 bases and V by 3 bases; bases with no gene match: 10. DNA of the CDR3: TGTGCCAGCAGTTTGAGGAGGGGACAGGCCTACTCCTACGAGCAGTACTTC. Translation: CASSLRRGQAYSYEQYF.

The chain couples TRBV11-2 to TRBJ2-3; 10 bases align to TRBD1. The junction had 4 bases not matched to a gene; V was cut back by 5 bases and J by 2 bases. In germline, CDR1 is SGHAT, CDR2 FQNNGV. The CDR3 is made up of 15 amino acids. CDR3 in amino acids: CASSHGTGDTDTQYF. CDR3 coding DNA: TGTGCCAGCAGCCATGGGACAGGGGACACAGATACGCAGTATTTT.

The chain is built from TRBV5-4 and TRBJ2-1; 9 bases line up with TRBD2. The length of the CDR3 is 15 residues. Germline V gene lookup returns CDR1 SGHNT and CDR2 YYREEE (reference sequence). J gave up 8 bases and V 4 bases, and 10 bases lay outside the gene matches. The CDR3 loop reads CASSLGTSRGDEQFF. CDR3 DNA: TGTGCCAGCAGCCTCGGGACTAGCCGAGGCGATGAGCAGTTCTTC.

The chain has TRBV5-8 and TRBJ2-3, with no clear D. This CDR3 has 13 amino acids. V was pared by 5 bases and J by 6 bases, with 13 bases between. Germline V gene data show CDR1 as SGHTS and CDR2 as YDEGEE. DNA for the CDR3: TGTGCCAGCAGTCCTTACCCTTCTGATACGCAGTATTTT. Protein: CASSPYPSDTQYF.

The chain joins TRBV5-1 to TRBJ2-5, with 9 bases matching TRBD1. In germline, CDR1 is SGHRS, CDR2 YFSETQ. V was clipped by 3 bases and J by 5 bases; unmatched bases: 8. CDR3 length: 15 residues. In DNA, the CDR3 is TGCGCCAGCAGCTCTAACAGGGGGCTCCATGAGACCCAGTACTTC. This codes for CASSSNRGLHETQYF.

This chain connects TRBV28 to TRBJ1-5; D is uncertain. Germline CDR1 reads MDHEN; CDR2 reads SYDVKM. This CDR3 spans 15 amino acids. V gave up 3 bases and J gave up 1 base, with 10 bases separating them. The CDR3 sequence is CASSFTGESNQPQHF. The CDR3 coding sequence is TGTGCCAGCAGTTTTACGGGAGAGAGCAATCAGCCCCAGCATTTT. The variable domain in full, completed from reference TRBV28 and TRBJ1-5, reads DVKVTQSSRYLVKRTGEKVFLECVQDMDHENMFWYRQDPGLGLRLIYFSYDVKMKEKGDIPEGYSVSREKKERFSLILESASTNQTSMYLCASSFTGESNQPQHFGDGTRLSIL.

The V and J genes are TRBV28 and TRBJ2-7, with D possibly TRBD2 on 6 matching bases. The germline V and J ends were trimmed by 8 bases and 3 bases, with 11 bases remaining between them. CDR3 length: 12 amino acids. CDR1 is MDHEN and CDR2 is SYDVKM in the germline V gene. The DNA for the CDR3 is TGTGCCAGCGCCCGCGGGGACTACGAGCAGTACTTC. Encoded protein: CASARGDYEQYF.

The chain uses TRBV4-1 and TRBJ2-5, with 10 positions matching TRBD2. V was pared by 0 bases and J by 5 bases, with 9 bases of the junction left unmatched. The CDR3 spans 17 residues. Germline V CDR1 and CDR2: MGHRA, YSYEKL. The CDR3 DNA sequence: TGCGCCAGCAGCCAAGATTTAGCGGGGGGCATCGGGGAGACCCAGTACTTC. It specifies CASSQDLAGGIGETQYF.

The V and J genes are TRBV10-3 and TRBJ2-7; TRBD1 agrees at 7 bases. Unmatched junction bases numbered 8, after V lost 4 bases and J lost 2 bases. This CDR3 region has 15 residues. Germline loops: CDR1 ENHRY, CDR2 SYGVKD. CDR3 in amino acids: CAISGRQGSPYEQYF. The CDR3 nucleotides are TGTGCCATCAGTGGGAGACAGGGATCCCCCTACGAGCAGTACTTC.

The V and J genes are TRBV5-6 and TRBJ2-3; 7 bases map to TRBD1. J lost 0 bases, V lost 1 base, and 2 bases had no gene match. Germline CDR1 reads SGHDT; CDR2 reads YYEEEE. CDR3 length: 15 amino acids. CDR3 DNA sequence: TGTGCCAGCAGCTTGACAGGGGCAAGCACAGATACGCAGTATTTT. As protein: CASSLTGASTDTQYF.

The CDR3: CASSSRGGFYGYTF. Here the CDR3 DNA reads TGTGCCAGCAGTTCAAGGGGCGGATTCTATGGCTACACCTTC. The chain links TRBV28 to TRBJ1-2, with TRBD1 as a possible D gene (5 bases). The V and J ends lost 4 bases and 4 bases respectively, with 13 bases between them. Germline values: CDR1 MDHEN, CDR2 SYDVKM. The CDR3 has 14 amino acids.

V gene TRBV9 combines with J gene TRBJ2-1; the D gene is possibly TRBD2 (5 bases). The CDR3 runs to 15 residues. Deletions cut 0 bases from V and 1 base from J, with 8 bases between. The V gene's germline CDR1 is SGDLS and CDR2 YYNGEE. CDR3 sequence: CASSVESGSYNEQFF. The DNA of the CDR3 is TGTGCCAGCAGCGTAGAAAGCGGTTCCTACAATGAGCAGTTCTTC.

This rearrangement joins TRBV7-8 to TRBJ2-3, with D maybe TRBD2 (7 bases). This CDR3 region has 17 residues. V gave up 0 bases and J gave up 7 bases, with 20 bases separating them. Germline V gene data show CDR1 as SGHVS and CDR2 as FQNEAQ. The CDR3 spells CASSLAQSGGPTNTQYF. In DNA, the CDR3 is TGTGCCAGCAGCTTAGCGCAGTCGGGGGGCCCCACGAATACGCAGTATTTT. Complete variable domain (other parts from reference TRBV7-8 and TRBJ2-3): GAGVSQSPRYKVAKRGQDVALRCDPISGHVSLFWYQQALGQGPEFLTYFQNEAQLDKSGLPSDRFFAERPEGSVSTLKIQRTQQEDSAVYLCASSLAQSGGPTNTQYFGPGTRLTVL.

The V gene is TRBV28, the J gene TRBJ1-6; D unresolved. Trimming stripped 6 bases from V and 7 bases from J, with 16 bases between. This CDR3 contains 15 residues. CDR1 MDHEN and CDR2 SYDVKM come from the germline V gene. CDR3 loop: CASSLMGARNSPLHF. The CDR3 region has the DNA TGTGCCAGCAGCCTAATGGGCGCCCGGAATTCACCCCTCCACTTT.

The V and J genes are TRBV4-1 and TRBJ2-7, with 11 positions matching TRBD1. The CDR3 loop spans 15 amino acids. Germline CDR1 is MGHRA and CDR2 is YSYEKL. V was pared by 3 bases and J by 6 bases, with 7 bases of the junction left unmatched. The CDR3 coding sequence is TGCGCCAGCAGCCATGATCGGACAGGGGGCGGCGAGCAGTACTTC. Amino acid sequence: CASSHDRTGGGEQYF.

The chain uses TRBV3-1 (or the pseudogene TRBV3-2) and TRBJ2-6, with a possible D match to TRBD2 (6 bases). The CDR3 contains 19 residues. Trimming shortened V by 1 base and J by 1 base, and 17 bases separated the two germline ends. Germline V gene sequence: CDR1 LGHDT, CDR2 YNNKEL (reference sequence). The CDR3 DNA follows: TGTGCCAGCAGCCAAGTCGGGGGACGATCTGCTTCTGGGGCCAACGTCCTGACTTTC. This gives the protein CASSQVGGRSASGANVLTF.